Reported below is one T cell receptor (beta chain). Genomic DNA acted as the template from which TCR beta VDJ combination and CDR3 sequence profiling were carried out. MiXCR, run by TCRdb on the reads, gives a single entry per CDR3 protein. Among some 180,000 distinct CDR3 sequences listed, around 63% were seen once. This record comes from a study of CD8+CD57+ T cells in acquired aplastic anemia. Patients who underwent sequencing had shown CD8+CD57+ cell expansion by flow cytometry. Patients, without exception, had severe acquired aplastic anemia. V lost 4 bases to trimming and J lost 6 bases; unmatched junction nucleotides: 5. The CDR3 totals 13 residues. The V gene's germline CDR1 is SGHRS and CDR2 YFSETQ.

Sequenced material: sorted CD4+, CD8+, or CD8+CD57+ T cells (not recorded which) from PBMCs. The source is a human donor with aplastic anemia. The chain is built from TRBV5-1 and TRBJ2-3; TRBD1 agrees at 7 bases. CDR3 DNA sequence: TGCGCCAGCAGCCGAGGGGGCGGCGATACGCAGTATTTT. As protein: CASSRGGGDTQYF. The entire variable domain, with the rest obtained from reference TRBV5-1 and TRBJ2-3, is as follows: KAGVTQTPRYLIKTRGQQVTLSCSPISGHRSVSWYQQTPGQGLQFLFEYFSETQRNKGNFPGRFSGRQFSNSRSEMNVSTLELGDSALYLCASSRGGGDTQYFGPGTRLTVL.